The 32 T cell receptor beta chains below come from one sample, sequenced in a study of blood T cell repertoires in COVID-19. The method was immunoSEQ multiplex PCR; TCRdb's version includes in-frame clones alone and lacks a portion of them. This sample has roughly 70,000 clones; about 85% occur once, and the top ten carry 3.9%. The sample taken for sequencing was peripheral blood. All receptors derive from a man in his 70s with active COVID-19.

This clone was seen just once. V gene TRBV7-3 combines with J gene TRBJ2-1; 11 bases align to TRBD2. CDR3 length: 14 amino acids. V shed 5 bases and J 7 bases; nucleotides not matched to a gene: 4. Germline V gives CDR1 SGHTA, CDR2 FQGTGA. For the CDR3, the DNA is TGTGCCAGCAGCGGGGCTAGCGGGAGGAATGAGCAGTTCTTC. It encodes CASSGASGRNEQFF.

This chain links TRBV2 with TRBJ2-3, with TRBD1 identical over 11 bases. Trimming at V came to 6 bases and at J to 6 bases, leaving 5 bases not matched to a gene. The CDR3 has 14 amino acids. Germline lookup yields CDR1 SNHLY and CDR2 FYNNEI. The DNA for the CDR3 is TGTGCCAGCAGACTCGGGACAGGGGGGGATACGCAGTATTTT. This encodes CASRLGTGGDTQYF.

This chain joins TRBV18 and TRBJ1-6; D gene unclear. The V gene's germline CDR1 is KGHSH and CDR2 LQKENI. V was clipped by 0 bases and J by 14 bases, with 8 bases between them. The CDR3 has 12 residues. In DNA, the CDR3 is TGTGCCAGCTCACCACCGGTCGGGGCCCTCCACTTT. Translated: CASSPPVGALHF. Variable domain in full (rest from reference TRBV18 and TRBJ1-6): NAGVMQNPRHLVRRRGQEARLRCSPMKGHSHVYWYRQLPEEGLKFMVYLQKENIIDESGMPKERFSAEFPKEGPSILRIQQVVRGDSAAYFCASSPPVGALHFGNGTRLTVT.

The rearrangement uses TRBV19 and TRBJ1-1; D uncertain. Trimming stripped 3 bases from V and 4 bases from J, with 12 bases between. CDR3 length: 14 residues. The germline V gene encodes CDR1 LNHDA and CDR2 SQIVND (reference sequence). This CDR3 reads CASSISPGSTEAFF. The CDR3 DNA reads as TGTGCCAGTAGTATCTCCCCGGGAAGCACTGAAGCTTTCTTT.

The V gene is TRBV5-4, the J gene TRBJ2-7; 8 bases agree with TRBD2. Losses at the gene ends were 0 bases for V and 6 bases for J; bases not matched to a gene: 8. CDR3 size: 15 residues. Germline-derived CDR1 and CDR2 are SGHNT and YYREEE (reference sequence). The CDR3 DNA sequence: TGTGCCAGCAGCTTGGGTCCAGCGGGAGAGGGCGAGCAGTACTTC. Translated: CASSLGPAGEGEQYF.

Many counts were recorded for this clone. The CDR3 DNA reads as TGTGCCAGCTCACTCAACGGGGACAGAAGGAACACTGAAGCTTTCTTT. Its translation: CASSLNGDRRNTEAFF. The chain employs TRBV18 and TRBJ1-1, with 7 bases matching TRBD1. Trimming removed 4 bases from V and 1 base from J; junction bases left unmatched: 9. CDR1 KGHSH and CDR2 LQKENI come from the germline V gene. This CDR3 is built from 16 residues.

J is TRBJ2-1 and V is TRBV5-4, with D possibly being TRBD2 (5 bases). Germline V gene lookup returns CDR1 SGHNT and CDR2 YYREEE (reference sequence). Trimming cost V 4 bases and J 2 bases, with 13 bases left between them. This CDR3 comprises 15 residues. The CDR3 DNA reads TGTGCCAGCAGCCCGCCACCGGGAACCTACAATGAGCAGTTCTTC. Its protein is CASSPPPGTYNEQFF.

The V and J genes are TRBV28 and TRBJ2-1; 11 positions agree with TRBD2. The CDR3 is made up of 21 amino acids. Germline V gene lookup returns CDR1 MDHEN and CDR2 SYDVKM. V lost 4 bases and J lost 4; bases outside the gene matches: 21. This chain's CDR3 is CASSSPKILAGEDGQYNEQFF. DNA for the CDR3: TGTGCCAGCAGTTCCCCCAAGATACTAGCGGGAGAGGATGGGCAATACAATGAGCAGTTCTTC.

The chain recombines TRBV3-1 (or the pseudogene TRBV3-2) with TRBJ2-7; 7 nucleotides line up with TRBD2. From germline, CDR1 is LGHDT and CDR2 YNNKEL (reference sequence). The CDR3 consists of 13 residues. J gave up 4 bases and V 7 bases, and 7 bases lay outside the gene matches. The CDR3 sequence is CASTSGEGYEQYF. DNA for the CDR3: TGTGCCAGCACCTCCGGGGAGGGGTACGAGCAGTACTTC.

This clone occurred a few times. The chain couples TRBV6-5 to TRBJ1-2; possible D gene TRBD1, 5 bases. With 6 bases removed from V and 2 bases from J, the gap between germline ends came to 13 bases. CDR1 is MNHEY and CDR2 is SVGAGI in the germline V gene. The CDR3 has 14 amino acids. For the CDR3, the DNA is TGTGCCAGCAGCGGCACGGGGGGGAACTATGGCTACACCTTC. This gives the protein CASSGTGGNYGYTF.

V and J are TRBV10-3 and TRBJ1-5, with 8 positions matching TRBD1. Germline V gene data show CDR1 as ENHRY and CDR2 as SYGVKD. V dropped 4 bases and J dropped 5; count of bases not matched to a gene: 4. This CDR3 comprises 14 residues. The CDR3 coding sequence is TGTGCCATCAGTGGGCAGGGGGCCGATCAGCCCCAGCATTTT. Protein sequence: CAISGQGADQPQHF.

V and J are TRBV27 and TRBJ2-7, with a weak D call TRBD1 (5 bases). Deletions cut 2 bases from V and 6 bases from J, with 14 bases between. In germline, CDR1 is MNHEY, CDR2 SMNVEV (reference sequence). CDR3 length: 14 amino acids. The DNA for the CDR3 is TGTGCCAGCAGTTTACGGCAGGGCCTGACCGAGCAGTACTTC. Its translation is CASSLRQGLTEQYF.

The V and J genes are TRBV6-6 and TRBJ2-3, with D maybe TRBD1 (5 bases). This CDR3 is built from 16 residues. V lost 5 bases and J lost 2, with 17 bases in between. Germline V gene sequence: CDR1 MNHNY, CDR2 SVGAGI (reference sequence). The CDR3 sequence: CASSAPPGPSTDTQYF. The CDR3 coding sequence is TGTGCCAGCAGTGCCCCCCCAGGGCCCTCCACAGATACGCAGTATTTT.

There are a few counts of this clone. The gene calls are TRBV5-1 and TRBJ2-1; 7 bases agree with TRBD2. The germline CDR1 and CDR2 sequences are SGHRS and YFSETQ. V dropped 6 bases and J dropped 3; count of bases not matched to a gene: 6. The CDR3 has 14 amino acids. The CDR3 coding sequence is TGCGCCAGCACCCTAGCGGTTGACTACAATGAGCAGTTCTTC. Protein sequence: CASTLAVDYNEQFF.

The chain employs TRBV28 and TRBJ2-5; TRBD2 matches at 10 bases. The CDR3 length is 19 residues. J lost 9 bases, V lost 6 bases, and 25 bases had no gene match. Germline-derived CDR1 and CDR2 are MDHEN and SYDVKM. CDR3 sequence: CASRPTPLLAGVGGVAQYF. The CDR3 DNA is TGTGCCAGCAGGCCCACTCCCCTTCTAGCGGGAGTTGGGGGGGTGGCCCAGTACTTC.

This sequence joins TRBV6-6 and TRBJ1-4; weak D call: TRBD1 (6 bases). This CDR3 has 15 amino acids. Trimming stripped 5 bases from V and 4 bases from J, with 14 bases between. Germline V gene lookup returns CDR1 MNHNY and CDR2 SVGAGI (reference sequence). This CDR3 is CASSDGGTINEKLFF. The CDR3 nucleotides read TGTGCCAGCAGTGACGGGGGGACAATTAATGAAAAACTGTTTTTT.

The rearrangement joins TRBV19 to TRBJ2-5, with TRBD2 as a possible D gene (6 bases). Germline V gene sequence: CDR1 LNHDA, CDR2 SQIVND (reference sequence). The CDR3 has 13 amino acids. V lost 7 bases to trimming and J lost 2 bases, with 11 bases between them. The CDR3 is CASKEGSQETQYF. CDR3 DNA: TGTGCCAGTAAGGAGGGCTCGCAAGAGACCCAGTACTTC.

The V gene is TRBV27, the J gene TRBJ2-7, with 8 bases lining up with TRBD1. The CDR3 loop spans 17 amino acids. V dropped 5 bases and J dropped 2; count of bases not matched to a gene: 14. Germline V gene data show CDR1 as MNHEY and CDR2 as SMNVEV (reference sequence). CDR3 protein: CASSPLGDDRGAYEQYF. The CDR3 bases are TGTGCCAGCAGTCCCCTAGGGGACGACAGGGGCGCCTACGAGCAGTACTTC.

This clone was seen a single time. The same CDR3 can be traced to other DNA sequences in this sample. This rearrangement joins TRBV18 to TRBJ2-7; TRBD1 might be the D (5 bases). This CDR3 is 12 amino acids long. V was cut by 6 bases and J by 3 bases, with 9 bases left in between. Per the germline V gene, CDR1 is KGHSH and CDR2 is LQKENI. The CDR3 protein is CASSPDSYEQYF. CDR3 nucleotides: TGTGCCAGCTCCCCCGACAGCTACGAGCAGTACTTC.

A single count supports this clone. The gene calls are TRBV23-1 and TRBJ2-7; the match to TRBD2 covers 8 bases. TRBV23-1 is placed among ORFs of uncertain function. The ends lost 3 bases at V and 3 bases at J; junction bases unmatched: 13. CDR3 length: 17 residues. CDR3 amino acids: CASSHPLAGPINYEQYF. CDR3 sequence (DNA): TGCGCCAGCAGTCACCCCTTAGCGGGACCGATAAACTACGAGCAGTACTTC.

This rearrangement joins TRBV30 to TRBJ2-5, with D possibly TRBD1 on 6 matching bases. Trimming took 3 bases from V and 1 from J, leaving 21 bases between them. CDR3 size: 17 residues. Germline CDR1 and CDR2: GTSNPN and SVGIG (reference sequence). As DNA, the CDR3 is TGTGCCTGGAGCGGGGACACGCCCCTAGGGCCCCAAGAGACCCAGTACTTC. As protein: CAWSGDTPLGPQETQYF.

This chain connects TRBV3-1 (or the pseudogene TRBV3-2) to TRBJ2-1; TRBD2 agrees at 12 bases. The CDR3 is 15 amino acids. The V and J ends lost 6 bases and 9 bases, in that order; junction bases with no gene match: 9. Germline lookup yields CDR1 LGHDT and CDR2 YNNKEL (reference sequence). The DNA for the CDR3 is TGTGCCAGCAGGCCAGGACTAGCGGGATCTGGTGAGCAGTTCTTC. Translation: CASRPGLAGSGEQFF.

V is TRBV29-1 and J is TRBJ2-1, with 7 bases that match TRBD2. Germline V lookup: CDR1 SQVTM, CDR2 ANQGSEA. The CDR3 consists of 14 residues. V lost 1 base, J lost 2 bases, and 2 bases stayed unmatched. CDR3 region: CSVEGLAAYNEQFF. The DNA for the CDR3 is TGCAGCGTTGAAGGGCTAGCGGCCTACAATGAGCAGTTCTTC.

This chain joins TRBV7-9 and TRBJ2-1; 16 bases align to TRBD2. CDR3 length: 17 amino acids. Germline CDR1 SEHNR, CDR2 FQNEAQ (reference sequence). V dropped 8 bases and J dropped 6; count of bases not matched to a gene: 10. The CDR3 DNA is TGTGCCAGCCGAACCGGGACTAGCGGGAGGGCCGCCAATGAGCAGTTCTTC. Translation: CASRTGTSGRAANEQFF.

The CDR3 here is CASSTRAEAFF. Here the CDR3 DNA reads TGTGCCAGCAGCACCCGCGCTGAAGCTTTCTTT. The J gene is TRBJ1-1, the V gene TRBV3-1 (or the pseudogene TRBV3-2), with D hard to call. The V end was cut by 5 bases, the J end by 6 bases, with 7 bases between. CDR3 length: 11 amino acids. The V gene's germline CDR1 is LGHDT and CDR2 YNNKEL (reference sequence).

This rearrangement joins TRBV29-1 to TRBJ2-3, with TRBD2 as a possible D gene (6 bases). The CDR3 covers 15 residues. Trimming left V 6 bases short and J 0 bases short, with 16 bases between. The germline gives CDR1 SQVTM, CDR2 ANQGSEA. The CDR3, as DNA: TGCAGCGTCCCCGGGACTCCCAGGAGCACAGATACGCAGTATTTT. Translated: CSVPGTPRSTDTQYF.

The chain couples TRBV5-4 to TRBJ2-7; 15 bases fit TRBD2. The length of the CDR3 is 17 residues. Germline CDR1 and CDR2: SGHNT and YYREEE (reference sequence). The ends lost 0 bases at V and 5 bases at J; junction bases unmatched: 6. The CDR3 region has the DNA TGTGCCAGCAGCTTGGTTGCCGGACTAGCGGGAGGGGACGAGCAGTACTTC. Translated, it gives CASSLVAGLAGGDEQYF.

J is TRBJ2-7 and V is TRBV11-2; TRBD1 matches at 7 bases. J lost 3 bases, V lost 5 bases, and 10 bases had no gene match. Germline V lookup: CDR1 SGHAT, CDR2 FQNNGV. This CDR3 is built from 15 residues. The CDR3 region is CASSRDRGVGYEQYF. In nucleotides, the CDR3 is TGTGCCAGCAGCAGGGACAGAGGTGTCGGCTACGAGCAGTACTTC.

The J gene is TRBJ2-7, the V gene TRBV12-3 or TRBV12-4, with TRBD1 matching 7 bases. After removal of 7 bases from V and 4 bases from J, the junction contained 7 bases not matched to a gene. The CDR3 is 13 residues long. In nucleotides, the CDR3 is TGTGCCAGCAAGGACAGGCTACAATACGAGCAGTACTTC. Amino acids: CASKDRLQYEQYF.

This chain's CDR3 is CASSSTGSNTEAFF. CDR3 nucleotides: TGTGCCAGCTCATCGACAGGGTCGAACACTGAAGCTTTCTTT. The chain employs TRBV18 and TRBJ1-1, with 7 bases identical to TRBD1. The V gene end was trimmed by 5 bases and the J gene end by 1 base; junction bases not matched to a gene: 4. Germline assignment: CDR1 KGHSH and CDR2 LQKENI. CDR3 length: 14 residues.

This rearrangement joins TRBV11-3 to TRBJ2-5; 14 positions agree with TRBD2. The CDR3 is 16 residues long. J gave up 4 bases and V 4 bases, and 5 bases lay outside the gene matches. Germline values: CDR1 SGHNT, CDR2 YENEEA. The CDR3 nucleotides read TGTGCCAGCAGCTCTCGACTAGCGGGAGGGGGAGAGACCCAGTACTTC. The encoded protein is CASSSRLAGGGETQYF.

The V gene is TRBV12-1, the J gene TRBJ2-3; the table calls TRBD2, which could not be checked here. TRBV12-1 is designated a pseudogene. This CDR3 comprises 11 residues. The CDR3 loop reads CASRGPDTQYF. The CDR3 DNA sequence: TGTGCCAGCCGCGGGCCAGATACGCAGTATTTT.